The TCR beta chain under discussion was sequenced for a study of cytomegalovirus exposure and HLA in healthy donors. Study-level results: One later analysis, an examination of the 100 to 150 validation repertoires, found that first-cohort TCR clusters tended to co-occur in them. Per published reports, the classifier diagnosed cytomegalovirus status with high specificity and sensitivity.

The donors were part of the validation cohort, which consisted of more than 90 subjects and was separate from the first cohort of 666 subjects. Profiling relied on immunoSEQ multiplex PCR, and the TCRdb table lists in-frame clones only, not all of them. The data contain about 220,000 clones, about nine tenths of them seen just once; the ten biggest clones take up about 1%. Trimming took 5 bases from V and 8 from J, leaving 6 bases between them. Germline V gene data show CDR1 as SGHNT and CDR2 as YENEEA. CDR3 size: 11 residues. Note on this clone: Its antigen remains unknown.

The sequence was obtained from a woman under 30 in good health and CMV-seronegative. V and J are TRBV11-3 and TRBJ1-4, with D unresolved. Sequenced input: PBMCs. CDR3 loop: CASSPQEKLFF. DNA of the CDR3: TGTGCCAGCAGCCCACAGGAAAAACTGTTTTTT.